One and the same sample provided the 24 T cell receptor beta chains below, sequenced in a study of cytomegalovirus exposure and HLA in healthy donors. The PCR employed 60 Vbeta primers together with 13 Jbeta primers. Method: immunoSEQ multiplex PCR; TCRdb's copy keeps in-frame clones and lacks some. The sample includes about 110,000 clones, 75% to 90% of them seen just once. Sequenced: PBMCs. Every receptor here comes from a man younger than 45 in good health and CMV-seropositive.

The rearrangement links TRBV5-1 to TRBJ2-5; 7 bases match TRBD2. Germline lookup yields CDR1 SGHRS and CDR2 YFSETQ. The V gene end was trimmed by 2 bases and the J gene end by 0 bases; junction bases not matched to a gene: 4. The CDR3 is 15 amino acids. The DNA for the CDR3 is TGCGCCAGCAGCTTCCGCGGGGGAAACCAAGAGACCCAGTACTTC. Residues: CASSFRGGNQETQYF. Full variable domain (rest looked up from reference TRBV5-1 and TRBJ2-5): KAGVTQTPRYLIKTRGQQVTLSCSPISGHRSVSWYQQTPGQGLQFLFEYFSETQRNKGNFPGRFSGRQFSNSRSEMNVSTLELGDSALYLCASSFRGGNQETQYFGPGTRLLVL.

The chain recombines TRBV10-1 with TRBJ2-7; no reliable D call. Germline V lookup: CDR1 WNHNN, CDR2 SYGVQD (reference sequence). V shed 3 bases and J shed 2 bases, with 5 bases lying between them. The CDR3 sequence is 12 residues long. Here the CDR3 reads CASSDSTYEQYF. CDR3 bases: TGCGCCAGCAGTGACAGTACCTACGAGCAGTACTTC.

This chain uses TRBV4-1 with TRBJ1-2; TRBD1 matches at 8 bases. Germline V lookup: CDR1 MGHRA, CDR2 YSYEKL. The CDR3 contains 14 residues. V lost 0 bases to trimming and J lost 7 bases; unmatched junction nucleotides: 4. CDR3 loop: CASSQEQGARGYTF. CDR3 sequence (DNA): TGCGCCAGCAGCCAAGAGCAGGGGGCGCGTGGCTACACCTTC.

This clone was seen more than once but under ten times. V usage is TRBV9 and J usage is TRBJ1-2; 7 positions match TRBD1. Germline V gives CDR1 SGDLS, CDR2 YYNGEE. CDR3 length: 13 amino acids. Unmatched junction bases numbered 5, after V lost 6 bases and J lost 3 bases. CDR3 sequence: CASNNGQDYGYTF. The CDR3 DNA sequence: TGTGCCAGCAACAATGGACAGGACTATGGCTACACCTTC.

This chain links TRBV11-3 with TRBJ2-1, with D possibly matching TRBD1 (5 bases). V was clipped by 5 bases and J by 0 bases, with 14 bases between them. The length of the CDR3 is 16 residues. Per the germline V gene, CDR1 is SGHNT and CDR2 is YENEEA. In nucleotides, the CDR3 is TGTGCCAGCAGCGCCTCGACAGCGAGCTCCTACAATGAGCAGTTCTTC. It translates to CASSASTASSYNEQFF.

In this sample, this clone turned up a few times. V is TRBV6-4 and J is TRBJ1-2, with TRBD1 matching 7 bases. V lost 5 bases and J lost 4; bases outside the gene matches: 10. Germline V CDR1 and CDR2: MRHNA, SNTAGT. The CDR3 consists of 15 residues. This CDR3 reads CASSPRTGAAYGYTF. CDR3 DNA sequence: TGTGCCAGCAGTCCACGGACAGGCGCGGCCTATGGCTACACCTTC.

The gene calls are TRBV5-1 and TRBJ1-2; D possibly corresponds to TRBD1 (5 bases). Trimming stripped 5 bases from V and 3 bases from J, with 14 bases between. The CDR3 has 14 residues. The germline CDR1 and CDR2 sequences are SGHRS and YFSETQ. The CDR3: CASSPGGVDYGYTF. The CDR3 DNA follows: TGCGCCAGCAGTCCCGGGGGGGTGGACTATGGCTACACCTTC.

DNA of the CDR3: TGCGCCAGCAGCTTGGAGACAGGGGGCGTCTCTGGCTACACCTTC. This translates into CASSLETGGVSGYTF. The chain is built from TRBV5-1 and TRBJ1-2, with TRBD1 matching 10 bases. V shed 0 bases, J shed 7 bases, and the junction held 6 bases outside the gene matches. Germline V CDR1 and CDR2: SGHRS, YFSETQ. The CDR3 has 15 residues.

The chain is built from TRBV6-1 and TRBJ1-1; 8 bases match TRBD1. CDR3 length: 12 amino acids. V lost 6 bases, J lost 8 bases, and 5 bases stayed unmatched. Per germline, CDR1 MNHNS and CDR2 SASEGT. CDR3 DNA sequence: TGTGCCAGCAGCGTCGGGACAGGCGAAGCTTTCTTT. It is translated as CASSVGTGEAFF.

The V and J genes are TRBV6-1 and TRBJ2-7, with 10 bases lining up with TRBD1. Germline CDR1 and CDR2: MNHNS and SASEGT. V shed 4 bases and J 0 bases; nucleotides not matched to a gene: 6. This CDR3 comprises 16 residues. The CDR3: CASSGTGTGVSYEQYF. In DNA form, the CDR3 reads TGTGCCAGCAGTGGAACCGGGACAGGGGTCTCCTACGAGCAGTACTTC.

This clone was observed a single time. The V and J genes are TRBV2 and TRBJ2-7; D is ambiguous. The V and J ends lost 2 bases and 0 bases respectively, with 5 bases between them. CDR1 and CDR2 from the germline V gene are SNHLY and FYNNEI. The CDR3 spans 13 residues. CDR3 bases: TGTGCCAGCAGTGAATCACTCTCCTACGAGCAGTACTTC. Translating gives CASSESLSYEQYF.

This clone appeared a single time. The CDR3 DNA reads TGTGCCAGCTCCACGAATTATCGGGGGGCTACTACTGGGGCCAACGTCCTGACTTTC. As protein: CASSTNYRGATTGANVLTF. The gene calls are TRBV18 and TRBJ2-6; D might be TRBD2 (7 bases). Trimming cost V 6 bases and J 2 bases, with 23 bases left between them. The CDR3 is made up of 19 amino acids. The germline V gene has CDR1 KGHSH and CDR2 LQKENI.

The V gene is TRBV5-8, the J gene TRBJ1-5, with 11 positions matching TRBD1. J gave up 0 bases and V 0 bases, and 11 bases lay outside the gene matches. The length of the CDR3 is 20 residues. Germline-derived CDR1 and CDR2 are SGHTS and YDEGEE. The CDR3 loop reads CASSLGTSDRGRPSNQPQHF. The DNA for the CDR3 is TGTGCCAGCAGCTTGGGAACGTCGGACAGGGGGCGGCCTAGCAATCAGCCCCAGCATTTT.

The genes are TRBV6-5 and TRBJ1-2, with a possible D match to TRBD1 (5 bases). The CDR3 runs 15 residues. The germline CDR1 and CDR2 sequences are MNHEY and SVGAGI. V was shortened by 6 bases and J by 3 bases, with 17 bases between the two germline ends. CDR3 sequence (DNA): TGTGCCAGCAGCCCCGCCGGCTTAGGGGACTATGGCTACACCTTC. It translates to CASSPAGLGDYGYTF.

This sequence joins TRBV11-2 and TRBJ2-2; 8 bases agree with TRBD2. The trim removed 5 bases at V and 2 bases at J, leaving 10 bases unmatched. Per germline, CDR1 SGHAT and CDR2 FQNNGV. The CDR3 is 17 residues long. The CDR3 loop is CASSIQSGGANTGELFF. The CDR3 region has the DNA TGTGCCAGCAGCATACAAAGCGGGGGCGCTAACACCGGGGAGCTGTTTTTT.

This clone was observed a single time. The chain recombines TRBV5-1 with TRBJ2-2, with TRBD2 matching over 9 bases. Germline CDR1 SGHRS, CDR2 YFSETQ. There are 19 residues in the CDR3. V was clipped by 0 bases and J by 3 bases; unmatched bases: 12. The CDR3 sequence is CASSLGLAGTIVDTGELFF. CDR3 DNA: TGCGCCAGCAGCTTGGGTCTAGCGGGGACTATTGTGGACACCGGGGAGCTGTTTTTT.

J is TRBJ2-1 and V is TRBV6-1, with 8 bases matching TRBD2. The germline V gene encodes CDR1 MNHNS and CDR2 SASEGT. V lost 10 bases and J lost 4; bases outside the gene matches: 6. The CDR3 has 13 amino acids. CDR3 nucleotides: TGTGCCACCCCCGGACTAGCTTACAATGAGCAGTTCTTC. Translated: CATPGLAYNEQFF.

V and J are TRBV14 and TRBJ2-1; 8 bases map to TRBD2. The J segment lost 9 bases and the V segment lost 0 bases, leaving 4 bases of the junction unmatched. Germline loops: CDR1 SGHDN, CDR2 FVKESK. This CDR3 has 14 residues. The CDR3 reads CASSQEARGVEQFF. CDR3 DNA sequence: TGTGCCAGCAGCCAAGAAGCGCGGGGGGTTGAGCAGTTCTTC.

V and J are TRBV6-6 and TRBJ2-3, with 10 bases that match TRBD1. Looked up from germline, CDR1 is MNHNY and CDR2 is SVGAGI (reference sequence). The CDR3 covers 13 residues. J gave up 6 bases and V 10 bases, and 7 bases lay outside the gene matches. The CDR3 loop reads CATHRDRGDTQYF. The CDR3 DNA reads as TGTGCCACCCACCGGGACAGGGGTGATACGCAGTATTTT.

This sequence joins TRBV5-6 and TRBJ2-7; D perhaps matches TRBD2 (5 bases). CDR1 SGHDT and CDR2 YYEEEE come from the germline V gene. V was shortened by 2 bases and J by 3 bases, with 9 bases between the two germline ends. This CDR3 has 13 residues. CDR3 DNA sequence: TGTGCCAGCAGCTTCTTTCGGGACTACGAGCAGTACTTC. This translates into CASSFFRDYEQYF.

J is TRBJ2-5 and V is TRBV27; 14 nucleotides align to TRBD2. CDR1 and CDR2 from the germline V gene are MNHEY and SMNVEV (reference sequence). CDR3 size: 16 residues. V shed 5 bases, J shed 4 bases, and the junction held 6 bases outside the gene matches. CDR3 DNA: TGTGCCAGCAGTCTTCTGACTAGCGGGGGGGCAGAGACCCAGTACTTC. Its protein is CASSLLTSGGAETQYF.

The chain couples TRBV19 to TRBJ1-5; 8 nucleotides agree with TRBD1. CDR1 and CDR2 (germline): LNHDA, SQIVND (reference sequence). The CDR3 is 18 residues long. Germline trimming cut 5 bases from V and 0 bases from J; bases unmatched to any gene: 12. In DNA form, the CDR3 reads TGTGCCAGTAGTGGGCTCCCGGGGGACAGGAATAGCAATCAGCCCCAGCATTTT. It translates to CASSGLPGDRNSNQPQHF.

The CDR3 reads CASSWALQGNYGYTF. CDR3 DNA sequence: TGTGCCAGCAGTTGGGCCTTACAGGGGAACTATGGCTACACCTTC. The V gene is TRBV6-5, the J gene TRBJ1-2; TRBD1 matches at 7 bases. The J segment lost 2 bases and the V segment lost 4 bases, leaving 7 bases of the junction unmatched. The CDR3 is made up of 15 amino acids. Germline V gives CDR1 MNHEY, CDR2 SVGAGI.

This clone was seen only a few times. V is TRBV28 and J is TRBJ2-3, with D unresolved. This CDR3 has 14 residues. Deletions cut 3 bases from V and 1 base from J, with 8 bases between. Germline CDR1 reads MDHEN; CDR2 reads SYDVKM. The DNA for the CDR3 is TGTGCCAGCAGTTTGATGGGCCGCACAGATACGCAGTATTTT. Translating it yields CASSLMGRTDTQYF.